This T cell receptor (beta chain) was sequenced during a study of shared clonotypes between healthy human individuals. Study-level background: Two women and a few men aged 18 to 49 made up the donors.

The study, taken as a whole, reports: Shared clonotypes: about 4.6% naive CD4, under 4% naive CD8, roughly 2.2% memory CD4, around 0.4% memory CD8.

The repertoire was sequenced with immunoSEQ multiplex PCR; TCRdb's copy has only in-frame clones and lacks some. The sample comprises around 1.1 million clones, about 72% of which are singletons, and 0.89% rests with the top ten. The junction had 4 bases not matched to a gene; V was cut back by 4 bases and J by 0 bases. The germline V gene encodes CDR1 SGDLS and CDR2 YYNGEE. The CDR3 spans 15 residues. This clone was picked up one time. Its antigen is unknown. This rearrangement joins TRBV9 to TRBJ1-3; 7 positions agree with TRBD1. The source is a man aged 18 to 35 in good health. Some clones in this sample may be carry-over from other donors' samples. Input material: memory CD4+ T cells from PBMCs. The subset here: CD45RA-negative fraction. The CDR3 here is CASSTRQGSGNTIYF. The DNA for the CDR3 is TGTGCCAGCAGCACACGACAGGGCTCTGGAAACACCATATATTTT. The variable domain in full, completed from reference TRBV9 and TRBJ1-3, reads DSGVTQTPKHLITATGQRVTLRCSPRSGDLSVYWYQQSLDQGLQFLIQYYNGEERAKGNILERFSAQQFPDLHSELNLSSLELGDSALYFCASSTRQGSGNTIYFGEGSWLTVV.